This T cell receptor (beta chain) comes out of a study of T cell repertoires in cytomegalovirus infection. MiXCR, run by TCRdb on the reads, gives a single entry per CDR3 protein. The top ten clones hold 15% to 20% of a sample with hundreds of thousands of distinct CDR3 sequences, about 30% of them seen once. Points on this clonotype: Antigen unknown.

Study observations and caveats: CMV carriers with the relevant HLA were identified by cumulative public TCR beta family frequency. The ex vivo response was dominated by HLA-C-restricted CMV-specific TCR beta clonotypes.

Germline CDR1 reads MNHEY; CDR2 reads SMNVEV (reference sequence). Trimming took 6 bases from V and 13 from J, leaving 16 bases between them. The CDR3 extends over 13 amino acids. This receptor was identified in a human donor in good health (CMV status not recorded). Some clones in this sample may be carry-over from other donors' samples. The sample was cultured PBMCs, taken from culture after CMV antigen stimulation. The chain combines TRBV27 with TRBJ1-6, with TRBD1 as a possible D gene (6 bases). The chain's CDR3 is CASRLAGAQPLHF. CDR3 nucleotides: TGTGCCAGCAGGTTGGCGGGGGCGCAGCCCCTCCACTTT.